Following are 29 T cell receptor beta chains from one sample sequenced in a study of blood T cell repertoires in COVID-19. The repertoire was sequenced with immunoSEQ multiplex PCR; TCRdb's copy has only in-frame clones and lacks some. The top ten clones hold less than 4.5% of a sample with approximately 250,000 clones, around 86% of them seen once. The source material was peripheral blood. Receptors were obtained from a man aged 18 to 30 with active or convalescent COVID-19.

CDR3 protein: CASSPSPGTDNEKLFF. DNA for the CDR3: TGTGCCAGTAGTCCCTCTCCCGGGACAGATAATGAAAAACTGTTTTTT. This chain joins TRBV19 and TRBJ1-4; 7 bases are a match to TRBD1. Germline V gives CDR1 LNHDA, CDR2 SQIVND (reference sequence). The V gene end was trimmed by 5 bases and the J gene end by 4 bases; junction bases not matched to a gene: 10. The CDR3 contains 16 residues.

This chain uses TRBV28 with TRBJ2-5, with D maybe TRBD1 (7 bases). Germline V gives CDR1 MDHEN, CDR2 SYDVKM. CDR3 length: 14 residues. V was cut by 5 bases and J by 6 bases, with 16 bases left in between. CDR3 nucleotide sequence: TGTGCCAGCAGTGCGGGACAGTTCGAAAAGACCCAGTACTTC. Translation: CASSAGQFEKTQYF.

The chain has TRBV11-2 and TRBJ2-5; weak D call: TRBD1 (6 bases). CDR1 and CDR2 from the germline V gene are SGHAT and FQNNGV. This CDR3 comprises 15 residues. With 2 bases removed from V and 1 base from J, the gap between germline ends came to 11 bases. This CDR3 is CASSLQGLFQETQYF. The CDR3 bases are TGTGCCAGCAGCTTACAGGGGCTCTTCCAAGAGACCCAGTACTTC.

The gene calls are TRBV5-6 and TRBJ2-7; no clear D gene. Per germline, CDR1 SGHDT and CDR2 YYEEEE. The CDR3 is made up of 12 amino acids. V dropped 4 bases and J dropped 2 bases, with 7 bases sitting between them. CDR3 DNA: TGTGCCAGCAGCCTAGAACCCTACGAGCAGTACTTC. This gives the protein CASSLEPYEQYF. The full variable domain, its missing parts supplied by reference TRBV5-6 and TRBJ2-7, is DAGVTQSPTHLIKTRGQQVTLRCSPKSGHDTVSWYQQALGQGPQFIFQYYEEEERQRGNFPDRFSGHQFPNYSSELNVNALLLGDSALYLCASSLEPYEQYFGPGTRLTVT.

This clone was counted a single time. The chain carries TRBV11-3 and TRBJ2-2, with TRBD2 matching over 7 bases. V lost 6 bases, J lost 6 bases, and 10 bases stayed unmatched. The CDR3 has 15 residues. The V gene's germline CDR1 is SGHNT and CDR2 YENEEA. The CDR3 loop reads CASRYPFGGSGELFF. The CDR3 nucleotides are TGTGCCAGCAGATATCCTTTCGGGGGGTCCGGGGAGCTGTTTTTT.

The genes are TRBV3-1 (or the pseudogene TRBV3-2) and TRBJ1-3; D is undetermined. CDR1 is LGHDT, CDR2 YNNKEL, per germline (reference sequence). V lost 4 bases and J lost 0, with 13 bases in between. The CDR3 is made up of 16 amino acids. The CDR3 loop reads CASSRGEVSSGNTIYF. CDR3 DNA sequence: TGTGCCAGCAGCCGTGGGGAGGTGAGCTCTGGAAACACCATATATTTT.

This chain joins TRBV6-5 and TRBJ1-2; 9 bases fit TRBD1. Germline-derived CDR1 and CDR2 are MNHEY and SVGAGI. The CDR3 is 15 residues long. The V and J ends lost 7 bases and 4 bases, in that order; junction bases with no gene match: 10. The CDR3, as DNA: TGTGCCAGCAAATATATCGGACAGGGGATCTATGGCTACACCTTC. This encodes CASKYIGQGIYGYTF.

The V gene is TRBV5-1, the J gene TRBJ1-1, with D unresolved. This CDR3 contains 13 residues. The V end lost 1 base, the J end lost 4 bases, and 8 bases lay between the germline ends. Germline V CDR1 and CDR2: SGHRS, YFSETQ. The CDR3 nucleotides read TGCGCCAGCAGCTTGAACGAGGGCACTGAAGCTTTCTTT. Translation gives CASSLNEGTEAFF.

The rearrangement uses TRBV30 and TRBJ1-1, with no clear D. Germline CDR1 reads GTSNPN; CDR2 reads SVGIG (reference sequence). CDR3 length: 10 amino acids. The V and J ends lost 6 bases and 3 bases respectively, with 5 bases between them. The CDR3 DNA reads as TGTGCCTGTTTCTACACTGAAGCTTTCTTT. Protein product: CACFYTEAFF.

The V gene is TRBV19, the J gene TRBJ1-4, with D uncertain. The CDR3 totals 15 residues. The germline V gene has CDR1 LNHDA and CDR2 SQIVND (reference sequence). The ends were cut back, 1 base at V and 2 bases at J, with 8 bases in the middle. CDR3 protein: CASSIVGRTNEKLFF. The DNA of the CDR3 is TGTGCCAGTAGTATAGTGGGGAGGACTAATGAAAAACTGTTTTTT.

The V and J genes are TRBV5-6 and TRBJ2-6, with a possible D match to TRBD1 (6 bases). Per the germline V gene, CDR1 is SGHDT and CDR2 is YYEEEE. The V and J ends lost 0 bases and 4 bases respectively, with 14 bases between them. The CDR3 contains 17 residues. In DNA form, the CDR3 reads TGTGCCAGCAGCTTGGTGACAGGCCTGAGGGGGGCCAACGTCCTGACTTTC. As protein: CASSLVTGLRGANVLTF.

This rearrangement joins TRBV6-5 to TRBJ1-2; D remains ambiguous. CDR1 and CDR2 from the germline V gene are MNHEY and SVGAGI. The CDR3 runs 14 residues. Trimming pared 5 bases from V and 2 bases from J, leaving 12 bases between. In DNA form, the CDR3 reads TGTGCCAGCAGTAACAGAAGCCCAAACTATGGCTACACCTTC. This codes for CASSNRSPNYGYTF.

CDR3: CASSYDRNEKLFF. CDR3 in DNA: TGTGCCAGCAGTTACGACAGAAATGAAAAACTGTTTTTT. The chain carries TRBV6-5 and TRBJ1-4; a possible D gene is TRBD1 (5 bases). This CDR3 contains 13 residues. Per germline, CDR1 MNHEY and CDR2 SVGAGI. Trimming cost V 2 bases and J 5 bases, with 6 bases left between them.

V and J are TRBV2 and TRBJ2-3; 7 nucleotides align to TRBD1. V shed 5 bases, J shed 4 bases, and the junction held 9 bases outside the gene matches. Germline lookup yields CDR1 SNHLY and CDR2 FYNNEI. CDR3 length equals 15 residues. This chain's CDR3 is CASSPLDRSPDTQYF. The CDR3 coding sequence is TGTGCCAGCAGTCCCTTGGACAGGTCCCCAGATACGCAGTATTTT.

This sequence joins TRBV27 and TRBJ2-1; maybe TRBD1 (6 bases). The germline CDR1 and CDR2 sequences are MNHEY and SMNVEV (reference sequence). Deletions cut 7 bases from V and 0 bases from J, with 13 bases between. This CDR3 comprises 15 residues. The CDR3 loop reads CASTYQGSSYNEQFF. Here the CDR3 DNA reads TGTGCCAGCACCTATCAGGGGAGCTCCTACAATGAGCAGTTCTTC.

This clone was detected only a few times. The CDR3, as DNA: TGTGCCAGCAGCTTAGAACAGGGGGCCTATGGCTACACCTTC. Encoded protein: CASSLEQGAYGYTF. The chain has TRBV7-2 and TRBJ1-2; 9 nucleotides line up with TRBD1. V lost 1 base, J lost 4 bases, and 1 base stayed unmatched. Germline V lookup: CDR1 SGHTA, CDR2 FQGNSA. This CDR3 is built from 14 residues.

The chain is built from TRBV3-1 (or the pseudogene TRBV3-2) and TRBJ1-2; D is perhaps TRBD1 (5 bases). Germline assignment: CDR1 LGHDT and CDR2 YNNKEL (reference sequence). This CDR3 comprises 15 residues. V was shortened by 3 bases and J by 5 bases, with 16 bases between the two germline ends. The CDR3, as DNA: TGTGCCAGCAGCCAGGGAGGGGATGAGCGGTATGGCTACACCTTC. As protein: CASSQGGDERYGYTF.

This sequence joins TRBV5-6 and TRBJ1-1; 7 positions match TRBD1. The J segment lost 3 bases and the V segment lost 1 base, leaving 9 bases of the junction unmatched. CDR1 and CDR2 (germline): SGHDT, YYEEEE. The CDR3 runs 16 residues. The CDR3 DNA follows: TGTGCCAGCAGCTTGCGGGACAGTGGATCAGACACTGAAGCTTTCTTT. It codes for CASSLRDSGSDTEAFF.

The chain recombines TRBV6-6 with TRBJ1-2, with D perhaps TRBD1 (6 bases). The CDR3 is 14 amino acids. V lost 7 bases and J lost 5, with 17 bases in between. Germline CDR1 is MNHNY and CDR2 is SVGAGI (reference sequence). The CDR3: CASMGTGGSYGYTF. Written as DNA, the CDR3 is TGTGCCAGCATGGGTACGGGGGGCTCATATGGCTACACCTTC.

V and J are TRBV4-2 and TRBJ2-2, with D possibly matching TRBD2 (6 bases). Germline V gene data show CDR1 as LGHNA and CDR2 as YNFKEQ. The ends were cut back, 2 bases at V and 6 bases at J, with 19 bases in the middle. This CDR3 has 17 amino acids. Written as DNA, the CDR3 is TGTGCCAGCAGCCAATCTACCCGGGGGAGGTTGTCCGGGGAGCTGTTTTTT. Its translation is CASSQSTRGRLSGELFF.

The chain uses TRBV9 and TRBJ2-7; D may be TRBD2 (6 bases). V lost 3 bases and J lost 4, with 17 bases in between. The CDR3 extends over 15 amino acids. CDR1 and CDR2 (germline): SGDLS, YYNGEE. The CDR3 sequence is CASSAGLLETYEQYF. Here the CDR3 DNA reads TGTGCCAGCAGCGCGGGACTCCTAGAAACATACGAGCAGTACTTC. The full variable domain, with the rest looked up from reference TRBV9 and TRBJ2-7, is DSGVTQTPKHLITATGQRVTLRCSPRSGDLSVYWYQQSLDQGLQFLIQYYNGEERAKGNILERFSAQQFPDLHSELNLSSLELGDSALYFCASSAGLLETYEQYFGPGTRLTVT.

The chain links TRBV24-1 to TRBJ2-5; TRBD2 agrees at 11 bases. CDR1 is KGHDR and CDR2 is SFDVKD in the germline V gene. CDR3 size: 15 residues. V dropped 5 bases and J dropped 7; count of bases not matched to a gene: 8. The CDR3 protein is CATSATSGSVPTQYF. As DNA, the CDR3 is TGTGCCACCAGTGCTACTAGCGGGAGCGTCCCGACCCAGTACTTC.

The CDR3 reads CSVLTGGSAEAFF. CDR3 DNA sequence: TGCAGCGTTCTGACAGGGGGCTCGGCTGAAGCTTTCTTT. V and J are TRBV29-1 and TRBJ1-1; TRBD1 matches at 10 bases. Losses at the gene ends were 5 bases for V and 6 bases for J; bases not matched to a gene: 6. Per the germline V gene, CDR1 is SQVTM and CDR2 is ANQGSEA. This CDR3 contains 13 residues. Based on the CDR3 plus reference TRBV29-1 and TRBJ1-1, the full variable domain is SAVISQKPSRDICQRGTSLTIQCQVDSQVTMMFWYRQQPGQSLTLIATANQGSEATYESGFVIDKFPISRPNLTFSTLTVSNMSPEDSSIYLCSVLTGGSAEAFFGQGTRLTVV.

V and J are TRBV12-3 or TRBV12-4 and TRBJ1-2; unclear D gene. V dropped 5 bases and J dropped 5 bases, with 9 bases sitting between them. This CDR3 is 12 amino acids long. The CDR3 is CASSPSLYGYTF. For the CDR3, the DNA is TGTGCCAGCAGTCCGAGCCTTTATGGCTACACCTTC.

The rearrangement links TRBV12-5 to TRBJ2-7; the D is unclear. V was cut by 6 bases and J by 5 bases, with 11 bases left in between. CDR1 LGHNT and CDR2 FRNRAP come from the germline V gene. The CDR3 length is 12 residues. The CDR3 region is CASGQSLDEQYF. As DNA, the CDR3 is TGTGCTAGTGGACAGTCCCTTGACGAGCAGTACTTC.

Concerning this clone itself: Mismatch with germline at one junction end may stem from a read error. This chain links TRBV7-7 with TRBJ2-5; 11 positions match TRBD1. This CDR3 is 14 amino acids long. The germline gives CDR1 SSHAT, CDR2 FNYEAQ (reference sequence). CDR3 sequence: CASSGQGAWETQYF. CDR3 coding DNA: TGTGCTAGCAGCGGACAGGGGGCTTGGGAGACCCAGTACTTC.

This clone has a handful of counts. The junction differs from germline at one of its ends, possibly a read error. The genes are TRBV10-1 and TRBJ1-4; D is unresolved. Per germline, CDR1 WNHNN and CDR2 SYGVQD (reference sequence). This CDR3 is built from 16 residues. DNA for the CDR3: TGCGCCAGCAGCCTTATCGGGCAAGGGAGTAATGAAGAACTGTTTTTT. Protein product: CASSLIGQGSNEELFF.

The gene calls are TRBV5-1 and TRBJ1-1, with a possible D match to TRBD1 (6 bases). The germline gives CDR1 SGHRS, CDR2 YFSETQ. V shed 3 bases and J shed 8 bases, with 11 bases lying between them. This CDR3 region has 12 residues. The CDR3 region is CASSSQGYEAFF. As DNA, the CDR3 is TGCGCCAGCAGCTCTCAGGGGTACGAAGCTTTCTTT.

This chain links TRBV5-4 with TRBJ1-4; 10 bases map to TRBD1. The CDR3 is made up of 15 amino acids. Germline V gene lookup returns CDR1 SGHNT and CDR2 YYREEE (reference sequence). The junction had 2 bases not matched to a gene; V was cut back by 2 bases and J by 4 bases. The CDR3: CASSFWTGGNEKLFF. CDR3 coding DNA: TGTGCCAGCAGCTTTTGGACAGGGGGTAATGAAAAACTGTTTTTT.